Listed here are 23 T cell receptor beta chains from one sample, sequenced in a study of T cell responses to AZD1222 COVID-19 vaccine. Only in-frame clones appear in the TCRdb table, and some are missing; sequencing was by immunoSEQ multiplex PCR. Of approximately 100,000 clones listed, just under 90% were seen once; the top ten hold approximately 12%. The sample here was peripheral blood, taken on day 0 of AZD1222 vaccination. The receptors here all came from an adult in good health.

V usage is TRBV28 and J usage is TRBJ2-3; 16 bases map to TRBD2. V lost 7 bases and J lost 3; bases outside the gene matches: 13. The CDR3 runs 19 residues. CDR1 is MDHEN, CDR2 SYDVKM, per germline. CDR3 DNA: TGTGCCAGCACCCCCGGGACTAGCGGGAGGGCCTCTTTTACAGATACGCAGTATTTT. Translating gives CASTPGTSGRASFTDTQYF.

The chain employs TRBV5-1 and TRBJ2-5; tentative D call: TRBD2 (6 bases). CDR1 SGHRS and CDR2 YFSETQ come from the germline V gene. The CDR3 length is 14 residues. V was trimmed by 2 bases and J by 5 bases, leaving 13 bases between them. The CDR3 region is CASSLDGRGETQYF. CDR3 sequence (DNA): TGCGCCAGCAGCTTAGACGGTCGGGGGGAGACCCAGTACTTC.

V and J are TRBV6-5 and TRBJ1-4, with 7 nucleotides matching TRBD1. The ends lost 8 bases at V and 0 bases at J; junction bases unmatched: 6. This CDR3 comprises 15 residues. Germline V lookup: CDR1 MNHEY, CDR2 SVGAGI. CDR3 bases: TGTGCCAGCTCCAAGGGGGCATCAACTAATGAAAAACTGTTTTTT. This codes for CASSKGASTNEKLFF.

V and J are TRBV28 and TRBJ1-6; D is uncertain. Germline CDR1 is MDHEN and CDR2 is SYDVKM. Trimming took off 7 bases at V and 0 bases at J, with 10 bases between the two ends. The CDR3 length is 15 residues. CDR3 nucleotide sequence: TGTGCCAGCACGCAACTTAGCTCCTATAATTCACCCCTCCACTTT. Residues: CASTQLSSYNSPLHF. The full variable domain, completed using reference TRBV28 and TRBJ1-6, is DVKVTQSSRYLVKRTGEKVFLECVQDMDHENMFWYRQDPGLGLRLIYFSYDVKMKEKGDIPEGYSVSREKKERFSLILESASTNQTSMYLCASTQLSSYNSPLHFGNGTRLTVT.

In this sample, this clone turned up once. V is TRBV12-5 and J is TRBJ1-3; D is unclear. V lost 2 bases and J 0 bases, leaving 11 bases between the germline ends. CDR1 LGHNT and CDR2 FRNRAP come from the germline V gene. The CDR3 runs 16 residues. The CDR3 loop reads CASGLPHTPSGNTIYF. As DNA, the CDR3 is TGTGCTAGTGGTTTGCCACATACCCCCTCTGGAAACACCATATATTTT.

The rearrangement links TRBV11-1 to TRBJ2-7; 15 bases fit TRBD2. This CDR3 has 15 residues. The V gene's germline CDR1 is SGHAT and CDR2 FQDESV (reference sequence). J lost 4 bases, V lost 5 bases, and 3 bases had no gene match. CDR3 region: CASSIGTSGRYEQYF. The CDR3 bases are TGTGCCAGCAGCATCGGGACTAGCGGGAGGTACGAGCAGTACTTC.

V gene TRBV7-2 combines with J gene TRBJ2-7; tentative D call: TRBD1 (7 bases). CDR1 is SGHTA, CDR2 FQGNSA, per germline. Trimming shortened V by 5 bases and J by 3 bases, and 20 bases separated the two germline ends. The CDR3 has 16 amino acids. The CDR3 region is CASSPLAGQKNYEQYF. The CDR3 coding sequence is TGTGCCAGCAGCCCGCTGGCGGGACAGAAGAACTACGAGCAGTACTTC.

The rearrangement uses TRBV6-5 and TRBJ1-4, with TRBD1 matching over 8 bases. The germline V gene has CDR1 MNHEY and CDR2 SVGAGI. The CDR3 contains 15 residues. Trimming cost V 10 bases and J 6 bases; bases outside gene matches: 13. The CDR3 region is CATNRQGSYDEKLFF. CDR3 sequence (DNA): TGTGCCACCAATCGACAGGGGTCATATGATGAAAAACTGTTTTTT.

The CDR3 sequence is CASSLEGGDQPQHF. CDR3 coding DNA: TGCGCCAGCAGCTTGGAAGGGGGAGATCAGCCCCAGCATTTT. V and J are TRBV5-1 and TRBJ1-5, with D possibly TRBD1 on 6 matching bases. Between the trimmed V and J ends, which lost 0 bases and 5 bases, there was a span of 9 bases. This CDR3 region has 14 residues. CDR1 is SGHRS, CDR2 YFSETQ, per germline.

The CDR3 DNA follows: TGTGCCAGCCGCTCCGGGAGACAGGGTTGGGGCCCAGATACGCAGTATTTT. It is translated as CASRSGRQGWGPDTQYF. V usage is TRBV19 and J usage is TRBJ2-3; D is possibly TRBD1 (7 bases). Trimming removed 9 bases at V and 4 bases at J, with 26 bases between. CDR1 and CDR2 from the germline V gene are LNHDA and SQIVND (reference sequence). There are 17 residues in the CDR3.

CDR3 nucleotide sequence: TGTGCCAGCAGGGGGGACAGACAGAATCAGCCCCAGCATTTT. As protein: CASRGDRQNQPQHF. The chain is built from TRBV2 and TRBJ1-5, with TRBD1 matching 7 bases. The CDR3 consists of 14 residues. V shed 6 bases, J shed 4 bases, and the junction held 6 bases outside the gene matches. Germline V gene sequence: CDR1 SNHLY, CDR2 FYNNEI. The whole variable domain, remainder taken from reference TRBV2 and TRBJ1-5, is EPEVTQTPSHQVTQMGQEVILRCVPISNHLYFYWYRQILGQKVEFLVSFYNNEISEKSEIFDDQFSVERPDGSNFTLKIRSTKLEDSAMYFCASRGDRQNQPQHFGDGTRLSIL.

The chain links TRBV7-9 to TRBJ1-1; tentative D call: TRBD1 (6 bases). The V end was cut by 5 bases, the J end by 6 bases, with 16 bases between. The germline CDR1 and CDR2 sequences are SEHNR and FQNEAQ (reference sequence). The CDR3 has 14 amino acids. This CDR3 reads CASSPEARTAEAFF. The CDR3 DNA reads as TGTGCCAGCAGCCCAGAGGCCCGGACAGCTGAAGCTTTCTTT.

The chain employs TRBV6-2 or TRBV6-3 and TRBJ1-2; D is unresolved. CDR3 length: 12 amino acids. The germline V gene has CDR1 MNHEY and CDR2 SVGEGT. Trimming took off 3 bases at V and 7 bases at J, with 9 bases between the two ends. CDR3 coding DNA: TGTGCCAGCAGTTATGAACAGTTTGGCTACACCTTC. Translating gives CASSYEQFGYTF.

This chain's CDR3 is CSVEDLSLGYTF. The CDR3 DNA follows: TGCAGCGTTGAAGATCTCAGCCTCGGCTACACCTTC. V and J are TRBV29-1 and TRBJ1-2, with D hard to call. The length of the CDR3 is 12 residues. V was clipped by 0 bases and J by 8 bases, with 10 bases between them. The germline CDR1 and CDR2 sequences are SQVTM and ANQGSEA.

This clone was seen a few times. This sequence joins TRBV25-1 and TRBJ2-2, with 12 bases that match TRBD2. This CDR3 has 16 residues. Germline CDR1 MGHDK, CDR2 SYGVNS. V lost 5 bases and J lost 4; bases outside the gene matches: 5. Here the CDR3 DNA reads TGTGCCAGCAGTACAACTAGCGGGAGGAGCACCGGGGAGCTGTTTTTT. Protein: CASSTTSGRSTGELFF.

The chain recombines TRBV5-4 with TRBJ2-3; 8 bases line up with TRBD2. Unmatched junction bases numbered 3, after V lost 4 bases and J lost 5 bases. CDR1 SGHNT and CDR2 YYREEE come from the germline V gene (reference sequence). This CDR3 has 13 residues. The CDR3 DNA is TGTGCCAGCAGCAGAGGGACTAGAGATACGCAGTATTTT. This sequence encodes CASSRGTRDTQYF.

The chain carries TRBV5-1 and TRBJ2-7; possible D gene TRBD1, 6 bases. Germline loops: CDR1 SGHRS, CDR2 YFSETQ. Trimming took 4 bases from V and 2 from J, leaving 13 bases between them. The CDR3 length is 14 residues. The CDR3 protein is CASSPQTGAYEQYF. CDR3 nucleotide sequence: TGCGCCAGCAGCCCCCAGACAGGAGCCTACGAGCAGTACTTC.

The rearrangement uses TRBV4-3 and TRBJ1-1; D call uncertain. Trimming pared 5 bases from V and 3 bases from J, leaving 10 bases between. This CDR3 spans 13 amino acids. CDR1 is LGHNA, CDR2 YSLEER, per germline. The CDR3 is CASSNSAHTEAFF. In nucleotides, the CDR3 is TGCGCCAGCAGCAATAGCGCGCACACTGAAGCTTTCTTT.

This sequence joins TRBV5-4 and TRBJ2-1; 14 bases map to TRBD2. V was pared by 2 bases and J by 9 bases, with 4 bases of the junction left unmatched. The CDR3 loop spans 15 amino acids. CDR1 and CDR2 from the germline V gene are SGHNT and YYREEE (reference sequence). The CDR3 bases are TGTGCCAGCAGCTTTCCGGGACTAGCGGGAGTTGAGCAGTTCTTC. This encodes CASSFPGLAGVEQFF.

The chain employs TRBV18 and TRBJ2-1; 8 positions agree with TRBD2. The junction had 3 bases not matched to a gene; V was cut back by 0 bases and J by 8 bases. The CDR3 has 14 residues. The germline V gene has CDR1 KGHSH and CDR2 LQKENI. The CDR3 is CASSPPGLAYEQFF. In DNA, the CDR3 is TGTGCCAGCTCACCACCCGGACTAGCCTATGAGCAGTTCTTC. Based on the CDR3 plus reference TRBV18 and TRBJ2-1, the full variable domain is NAGVMQNPRHLVRRRGQEARLRCSPMKGHSHVYWYRQLPEEGLKFMVYLQKENIIDESGMPKERFSAEFPKEGPSILRIQQVVRGDSAAYFCASSPPGLAYEQFFGPGTRLTVL.

The chain uses TRBV18 and TRBJ1-2; D gene uncertain. Germline V gene lookup returns CDR1 KGHSH and CDR2 LQKENI. There are 15 residues in the CDR3. Trimming removed 6 bases from V and 3 bases from J, with 17 bases in between. The CDR3 sequence: CASSQTVSSDYGYTF. The DNA for the CDR3 is TGTGCCAGCTCGCAGACCGTCTCCAGTGACTATGGCTACACCTTC.

V gene TRBV5-8 combines with J gene TRBJ1-5, with D unresolved. The germline CDR1 and CDR2 sequences are SGHTS and YDEGEE. This CDR3 is 16 amino acids long. The ends were cut back, 0 bases at V and 2 bases at J, with 12 bases in the middle. CDR3 bases: TGTGCCAGCAGCTTGGAGCGGGGTCTGGGCAATCAGCCCCAGCATTTT. It encodes CASSLERGLGNQPQHF.

J is TRBJ2-7 and V is TRBV21-1; the table names TRBD1, a call not compared with the DNA. TRBV21-1 has pseudogene status. The CDR3 sequence is 15 residues long. CDR3 amino acids: CASSAPTGGPYEQYF. The DNA of the CDR3 is TGTGCCAGCAGCGCGCCGACAGGAGGCCCCTACGAGCAGTACTTC.